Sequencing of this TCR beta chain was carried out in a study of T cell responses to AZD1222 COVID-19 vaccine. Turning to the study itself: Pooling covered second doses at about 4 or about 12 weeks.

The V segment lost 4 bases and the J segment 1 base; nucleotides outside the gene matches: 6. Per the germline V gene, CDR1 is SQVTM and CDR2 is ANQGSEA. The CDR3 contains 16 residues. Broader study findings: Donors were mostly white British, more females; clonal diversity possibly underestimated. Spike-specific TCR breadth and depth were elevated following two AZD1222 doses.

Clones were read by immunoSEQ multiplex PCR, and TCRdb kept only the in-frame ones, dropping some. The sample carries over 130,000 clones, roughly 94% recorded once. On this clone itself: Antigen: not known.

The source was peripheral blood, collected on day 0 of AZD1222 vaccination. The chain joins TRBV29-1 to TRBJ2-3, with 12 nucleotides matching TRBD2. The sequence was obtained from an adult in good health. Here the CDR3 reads CSVVVLAGGRTDTQYF. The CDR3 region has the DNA TGCAGCGTTGTAGTACTAGCGGGGGGTCGCACAGATACGCAGTATTTT.